This TCR beta chain originates from a study of T cells in Graves' hyperthyroidism and ophthalmopathy (dated by TCRdb to about 2019). As for the study more broadly: Peripheral blood samples were taken at initial diagnosis, before any treatment was given. After sampling, hyperthyroidism patients received methimazole starting at 30 mg daily, and ophthalmopathy patients received high-dose intravenous methylprednisolone. Prospective prediction of ophthalmopathy was tested in an independent validation cohort consisting of 18 to 20 hyperthyroidism patients and around 16 patients who later progressed to ophthalmopathy. The 75 to 100 discovery patients were randomly divided into training and test sets at a 7:3 ratio. According to the paper, TCR Vbeta CDR3 sequencing was carried out on about 140 peripheral blood samples, which came from over 40 ophthalmopathy, under 85 hyperthyroidism and approximately 17 progressor patients. Thyroid tissue and blood T-cell repertoires from several Graves' hyperthyroidism patients were also compared in the study. To identify distinguishing TCR V-J signatures, a discovery cohort of 100 patients was used, comprising 40 to 45 with Graves' ophthalmopathy and roughly 60 with stable Graves' hyperthyroidism. Results the study describes overall, beyond this receptor: Sample size was not statistically predetermined, and investigators were not blinded to group allocation. Most expanded thyroid clonotypes (frequency above 0.001) were also detected in blood, suggesting blood repertoires may reflect thyroid immune responses. During validation, the model predicted progression to ophthalmopathy a median of approximately 7 months ahead of onset, with around 65% sensitivity and 72% to 80% specificity. In cross-validation, a model built on a 13 V-J signature told ophthalmopathy apart from stable hyperthyroidism with 87.88% sensitivity and about 81% specificity, and in testing the same model reached 80%/75%.

TCR beta CDR3 regions were amplified from RNA transcripts. The first round of RT-PCR for the TCR CDR3 was performed with the HTBI primer set and the Qiagen OneStep RT-PCR kit. A second multiplex PCR round built the libraries, followed by size selection and purification. Libraries were sequenced paired-end with 100 bp reads on an Illumina HiSeq2000. Turning to the authors' computational methods: SOAPnuke was used to process the raw data, throwing out any read that contained adapters or uncalled bases, had a mean Phred below 15, or lacked an exact constant-primer or identifier match. High-quality paired reads were merged using COPE v1.2.5, and each unique nucleotide sequence was defined as a clonotype. MiTCR v1.1 was used to align clonotypes to the IMGT TRBV, TRBD and TRBJ reference segments. The analysis included only V-J combinations with a frequency above 0.0001, which together covered around 99% of the repertoires. The TCS score was defined as F50 (clonal expansion) divided by E x V (chaos), with BLOSUM62-based TCRdist calculated between CDR3 peptides within each V-J. Welch's t-statistics and random forest reduced 514 V-J features to roughly 13, which were used in a naive Bayes classifier (R e1071). The public reads were reanalyzed by TCRdb: fastp trimming at Q25, MiXCR alignment, in-frame beta chains only. Every CDR3 protein is listed once, alongside the most common genes and DNA of its rows. In this record, the V and J calls reflect TCRdb's handling and not the investigators' own analysis. The sample includes approximately 220,000 distinct CDR3 sequences, with about 18% observed a single time. The ten biggest clones cover roughly two fifths of the sample.

This clonotype was found many times. Its antigen is still unknown. Per-base qualities were not stored, and no clone one base away is much larger. Graves' hyperthyroidism was defined as stable when no progression to ophthalmopathy occurred over 18 months of follow-up. The hyperthyroidism patients were between 18 and 65 years old and newly diagnosed, with a disease duration of less than 2 months. Exclusion was applied to patients with uncontrolled infections, other autoimmune diseases, pregnancy or lactation. Diagnoses were based on clinical symptoms, serum thyroxine and TRAb, thyroid ultrasound and orbital computed tomography. Ficoll-Paque density gradient centrifugation was used to isolate PBMCs from about 9 ml of fresh peripheral blood. Total RNA was extracted using Trizol reagent, and RNA quality was assessed on an Agilent 2100 Bioanalyzer. Material for sequencing was blood. This clonotype was sampled from a man aged 35-49 years with Graves' hyperthyroidism.

The nucleotides read TGCAGCGTTGAATCAACCAGGGGCAATGAGCAGTTCTTC. Translated, this is CSVESTRGNEQFF. Here the chain combines TRBV29-1 and TRBJ2-1, with TRBD1 as a weak D call on 6 bases. Trimming costs V 2 bases and J 6 bases, and their ends lie 11 bases apart. CDR1 is given as SQVTM and CDR2 as ANQGSEA, both from the germline V gene. The cysteine opens and the phenylalanine closes a CDR3 of 13 amino acids. Solely the CDR3 DNA is kept, with 39 bases framed from the first base.